This note documents a single TCR beta chain sequence. This sample stems from a study of T cell changes during pregnancy in multiple sclerosis. Sequencing used immunoSEQ multiplex PCR; TCRdb keeps in-frame clones, though not all of them. The sample includes 45,000 to 60,000 clones, around 92% seen only once; the top ten take 0.2%. Trimming stripped 4 bases from V and 2 bases from J, with 11 bases between. This CDR3 has 14 residues. Germline CDR1 reads SEHNR; CDR2 reads FQNEAQ (reference sequence). Sequencing was performed on CD4+ T cells from peripheral blood mononuclear cells, taken in the second trimester of pregnancy. This rearrangement joins TRBV7-9 to TRBJ1-1; D is undetermined. This clonotype originated in a female donor with multiple sclerosis, enrolled in a pregnancy study. CDR3 sequence: CASSSTSFNTEAFF. CDR3 DNA: TGTGCCAGCAGCTCGACAAGTTTCAACACTGAAGCTTTCTTT. The whole variable domain, filled in from reference TRBV7-9 and TRBJ1-1, reads DTGVSQNPRHKITKRGQNVTFRCDPISEHNRLYWYRQTLGQGPEFLTYFQNEAQLEKSRLLSDRFSAERPKGSFSTLEIQRTEQGDSAMYLCASSSTSFNTEAFFGQGTRLTVV.